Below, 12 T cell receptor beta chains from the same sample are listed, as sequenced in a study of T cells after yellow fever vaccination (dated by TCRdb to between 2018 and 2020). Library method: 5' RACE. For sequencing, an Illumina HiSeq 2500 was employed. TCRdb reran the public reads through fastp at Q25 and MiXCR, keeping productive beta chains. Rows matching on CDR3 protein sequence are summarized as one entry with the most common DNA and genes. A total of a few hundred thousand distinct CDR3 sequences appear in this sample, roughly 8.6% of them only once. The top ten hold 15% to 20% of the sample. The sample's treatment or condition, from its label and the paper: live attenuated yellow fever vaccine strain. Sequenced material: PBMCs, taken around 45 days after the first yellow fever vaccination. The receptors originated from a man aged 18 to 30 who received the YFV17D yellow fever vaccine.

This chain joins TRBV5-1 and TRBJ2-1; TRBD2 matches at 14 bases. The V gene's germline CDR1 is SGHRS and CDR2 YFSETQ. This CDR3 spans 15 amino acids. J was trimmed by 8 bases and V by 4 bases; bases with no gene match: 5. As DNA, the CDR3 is TGCGCCAGCAGCCCCGGGACTAGCGGGGGTGATGAGCAGTTCTTC. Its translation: CASSPGTSGGDEQFF.

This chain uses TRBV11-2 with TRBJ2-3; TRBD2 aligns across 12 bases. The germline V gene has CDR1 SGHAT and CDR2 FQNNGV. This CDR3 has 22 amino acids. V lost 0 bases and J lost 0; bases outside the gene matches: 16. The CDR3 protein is CASSLDFLPGLAGRTSTDTQYF. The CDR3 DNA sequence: TGTGCCAGCAGCTTAGATTTTTTGCCTGGACTAGCGGGACGAACTAGCACAGATACGCAGTATTTT.

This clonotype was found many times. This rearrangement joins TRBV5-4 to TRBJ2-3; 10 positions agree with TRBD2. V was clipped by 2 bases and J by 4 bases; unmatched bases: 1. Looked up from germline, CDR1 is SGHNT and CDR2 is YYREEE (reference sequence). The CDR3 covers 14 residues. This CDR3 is CASSLAGGPDTQYF. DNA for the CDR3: TGTGCCAGCAGCTTAGCGGGGGGGCCAGATACGCAGTATTTT.

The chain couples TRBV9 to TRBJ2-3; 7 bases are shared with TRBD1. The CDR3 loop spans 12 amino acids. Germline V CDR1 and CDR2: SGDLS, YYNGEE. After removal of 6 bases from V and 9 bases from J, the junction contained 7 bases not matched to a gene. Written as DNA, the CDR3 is TGTGCCAGCAACCCCCGGACAGGCACGCAGTATTTT. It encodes CASNPRTGTQYF.

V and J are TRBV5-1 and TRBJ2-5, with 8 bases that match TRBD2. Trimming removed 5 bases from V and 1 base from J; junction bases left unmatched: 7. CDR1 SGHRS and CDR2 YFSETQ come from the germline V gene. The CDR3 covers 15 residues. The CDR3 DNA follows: TGCGCCAGCAGTCGGGGGGGCCTGGGCCAAGAGACCCAGTACTTC. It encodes CASSRGGLGQETQYF.

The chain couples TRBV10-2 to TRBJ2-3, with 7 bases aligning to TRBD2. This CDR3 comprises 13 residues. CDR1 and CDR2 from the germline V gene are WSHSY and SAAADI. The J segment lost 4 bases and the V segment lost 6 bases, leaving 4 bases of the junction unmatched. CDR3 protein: CASSRTSADTQYF. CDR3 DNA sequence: TGCGCCAGCAGCCGCACTAGCGCAGATACGCAGTATTTT.

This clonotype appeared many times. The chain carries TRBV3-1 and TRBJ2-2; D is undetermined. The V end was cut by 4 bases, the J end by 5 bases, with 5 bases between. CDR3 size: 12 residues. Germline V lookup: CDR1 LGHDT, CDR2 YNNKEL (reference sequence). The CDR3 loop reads CASSLRTGELFF. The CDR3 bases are TGTGCCAGCAGCCTAAGGACCGGGGAGCTGTTTTTT.

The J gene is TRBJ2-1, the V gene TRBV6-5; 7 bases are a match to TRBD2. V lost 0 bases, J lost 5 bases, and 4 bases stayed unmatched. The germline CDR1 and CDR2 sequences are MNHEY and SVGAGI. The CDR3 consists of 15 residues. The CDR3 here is CASSYSERGNNEQFF. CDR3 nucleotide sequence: TGTGCCAGCAGTTACTCGGAGCGGGGAAACAATGAGCAGTTCTTC.

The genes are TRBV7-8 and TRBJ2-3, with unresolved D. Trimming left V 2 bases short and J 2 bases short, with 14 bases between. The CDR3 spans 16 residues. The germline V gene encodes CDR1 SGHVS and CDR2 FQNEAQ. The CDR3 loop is CASSLLAQSLTDTQYF. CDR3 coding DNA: TGTGCCAGCAGCTTATTAGCACAGAGCCTCACAGATACGCAGTATTTT.

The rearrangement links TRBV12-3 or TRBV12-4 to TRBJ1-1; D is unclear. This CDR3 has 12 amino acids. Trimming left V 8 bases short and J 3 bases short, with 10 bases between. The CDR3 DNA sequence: TGTGCCAGCGTAAAAGGGTACACTGAAGCTTTCTTT. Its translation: CASVKGYTEAFF.

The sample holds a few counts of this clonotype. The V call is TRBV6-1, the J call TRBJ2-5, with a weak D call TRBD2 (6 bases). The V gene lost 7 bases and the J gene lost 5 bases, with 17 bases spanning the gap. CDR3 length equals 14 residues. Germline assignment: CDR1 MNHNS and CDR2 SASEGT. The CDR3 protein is CASTRPGVVETQYF. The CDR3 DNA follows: TGTGCCAGCACCCGACCGGGAGTGGTGGAGACCCAGTACTTC.

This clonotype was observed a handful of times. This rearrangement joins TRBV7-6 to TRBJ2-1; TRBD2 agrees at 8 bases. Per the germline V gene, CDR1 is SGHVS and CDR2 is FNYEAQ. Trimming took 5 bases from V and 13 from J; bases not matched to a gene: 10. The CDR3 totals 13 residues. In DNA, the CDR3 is TGTGCCAGCAGCCCCCGCGATAGCGGGGAACAGTTCTTC. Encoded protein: CASSPRDSGEQFF.